This entry is about one TCR beta chain. It lacks a known antigen. No much larger clonotype is one base removed from it; base qualities were not supplied. Libraries were built with multiplex PCR. Sequencing was carried out with an Illumina HiSeq 4000. TCR beta libraries were built with iRepertoire HTBI primers and Arm-PCR amplification of CDR3 regions. PCR products were gel purified before sequencing. Under the source paper's analysis protocol: Gene usage analysis of CDR3 amino acid clonotypes relied on the 60 or so TRBV and about 13 TRBJ segments identified across samples. COPE and FqMerger were used to merge the filtered high-quality paired reads into contigs. BLAST was used to align contigs to IMGT TRBV, TRBD and TRBJ reference genes, with CDR3 defined following IMGT. Highly expanded clones were defined as clonotypes with a frequency above 0.1%. Shannon entropy served as the measure of repertoire diversity, while the Gini coefficient captured V-J evenness. Public clonotypes were defined as clonotypes shared by more than one individual. TCRdb cleaned the public reads at Q25 with fastp, built clones with MiXCR and kept in-frame beta chains. When rows share a CDR3 protein, they turn into one entry using the most common DNA and genes. V and J calls and clone size were set by TCRdb, not the authors. For this sample there are approximately 400,000 distinct CDR3 sequences; 20% to 25% appear just once. The ten largest clones take up roughly 28% of the sample.

Trimming removed 2 bases from V and 0 bases from J, leaving 11 bases between the germline ends. Looking up the germline V gene (reference sequence) yields CDR1 MNHEY and CDR2 SMNVEV. The CDR3, cysteine through phenylalanine, is 17 amino acids long. The CDR3 DNA has 51 bases and is translated from base 1. This sample is part of a study of regulatory T cells in long-lasting Graves disease (dated by TCRdb to the early 2020s). With regard to the full study: Persistent Graves' disease meant more than 5 years of antithyroid drug treatment with TSH receptor autoantibodies that stayed positive. TCR sequencing covered some 13 persistent and around 20 newly diagnosed Graves' disease patients, 33 samples in total. In the clinical cohort, patients with persistent Graves' disease had used antithyroid drugs for an average of approximately eleven years. The study was registered as a clinical trial and conducted in China. Peripheral blood TCR sequencing and RNA sequencing compared persistent Graves' disease patients with newly diagnosed Graves' disease patients. Summary of the overall study and its limitations: Patients with persistent disease shared more public clonotypes (around 2,500) than newly diagnosed patients did (966). Preferential use of TRBV28, TRBJ1-2 and TRBJ2-5 was observed in persistent disease, whereas TRBV20-1 and TRBJ2-1 were favored in newly diagnosed disease. Only peripheral blood was studied, because thyroid tissue, the primary lesion, was inaccessible. Compared with newly diagnosed patients, persistent Graves' disease patients had lower TCR Shannon entropy and fewer highly expanded clones, which suggests clonal expansion. The small sample size was acknowledged by the authors as a limitation that may reduce accuracy. Only the TCR beta chain was sequenced and analyzed.

Reading the label with the study, this specimen's time point is: persistent/refractory GD, antithyroid drugs over 5 years with positive TRAb. For both TCR sequencing and RNA sequencing, RNA was extracted from PBMCs using TRIzol. The diagnosis of Graves' disease followed American Thyroid Association guidelines. Patients were recruited from an endocrinology department in Xi'an, China. Each patient gave around 9 milliliters of peripheral blood, collected in an EDTA anticoagulant tube. Ficoll Paque Plus density gradient separation was used to isolate PBMCs, and no further T cell sorting was performed. RNA quality was checked with an Agilent 2100 Bioanalyzer and agarose gel, and concentration with a NanoDrop 2000.

This sequence originates from a female donor with Graves disease. The sequence joins TRBV27 to TRBJ1-6, with the D segment identity uncertain. The sequences come from peripheral blood mononuclear cells (PBMCs), collected when the disease was refractory, from a patient treated with antithyroid drugs. CDR3 reads: CASSLGMLSSYNSPLHF. The DNA sequence reads TGTGCCAGCAGTTTAGGAATGTTGAGCTCCTATAATTCACCCCTCCACTTT.